Listed below are T cell receptor beta chains from one sample, sequenced in a study of cytomegalovirus exposure and HLA in healthy donors. Data came from immunoSEQ multiplex PCR; TCRdb stores just in-frame clones and leaves some out. The sample comprises about 140,000 clones, approximately 91% of which are singletons, and around 0.5% rests with the top ten. The sample was PBMCs. The receptors stem from a woman aged 40-49 years in good health and CMV-seronegative. Each CDR3 is given with its conserved first and last residue. Each record gives: J gene, D gene, clone size, V gene, CDR3 protein, CDR3 DNA. D genes are given only for firm matches. Size tells how often a clone was seen (once, few, many) or the class of an expanded clone, and some rows leave it out.

J gene: TRBJ2-7
D gene: TRBD2
clone size: NA
V gene: TRBV27
CDR3 protein: CASSLLGTSGSYEQYF
CDR3 DNA: TGTGCCAGCAGTTTATTGGGGACTAGCGGGAGTTACGAGCAGTACTTC

J gene: TRBJ1-1
D gene: TRBD1
clone size: NA
V gene: TRBV5-5
CDR3 protein: CASTRDRDTEAFF
CDR3 DNA: TGTGCCAGCACCCGAGACAGGGACACTGAAGCTTTCTTT

J gene: TRBJ1-1
D gene: NA
clone size: NA
V gene: TRBV10-3
CDR3 protein: CAISDRGLNTEAFF
CDR3 DNA: TGTGCCATCAGTGACAGGGGCTTGAACACTGAAGCTTTCTTT

J gene: TRBJ1-1
D gene: NA
clone size: NA
V gene: TRBV5-1
CDR3 protein: CASSTGRAQSTEAFF
CDR3 DNA: TGCGCCAGCAGCACGGGGAGGGCGCAGTCCACTGAAGCTTTCTTT

J gene: TRBJ2-7
D gene: NA
clone size: NA
V gene: TRBV25-1
CDR3 protein: CASSSWTAGEQYF
CDR3 DNA: TGTGCCAGCAGTTCTTGGACTGCCGGCGAGCAGTACTTC

J gene: TRBJ2-3
D gene: NA
clone size: once
V gene: TRBV2
CDR3 protein: CASSVQDKTDTQYF
CDR3 DNA: TGTGCCAGCAGTGTCCAGGATAAAACAGATACGCAGTATTTT

J gene: TRBJ2-3
D gene: NA
clone size: NA
V gene: TRBV6-1
CDR3 protein: CASSDPGTDTQYF
CDR3 DNA: TGTGCCAGCAGTGACCCGGGTACTGATACGCAGTATTTT

J gene: TRBJ1-4
D gene: NA
clone size: NA
V gene: TRBV6-1
CDR3 protein: CASSDSGGKLFF
CDR3 DNA: TGTGCCAGCAGTGATTCCGGGGGGAAACTGTTTTTT

J gene: TRBJ2-7
D gene: TRBD2
clone size: NA
V gene: TRBV28
CDR3 protein: CASSPPGTSGSYEQYF
CDR3 DNA: TGTGCCAGCAGTCCACCAGGGACTAGCGGGTCCTACGAGCAGTACTTC

J gene: TRBJ2-5
D gene: TRBD2
clone size: once
V gene: TRBV19
CDR3 protein: CASSFVATSGGLYF
CDR3 DNA: TGTGCCAGTAGTTTCGTTGCAACTAGCGGGGGACTCTACTTC

J gene: TRBJ1-2
D gene: NA
clone size: NA
V gene: TRBV5-1
CDR3 protein: CASSVGRSYGYTF
CDR3 DNA: TGCGCCAGCAGCGTGGGACGGAGCTATGGCTACACCTTC

J gene: TRBJ2-7
D gene: NA
clone size: NA
V gene: TRBV6-1
CDR3 protein: CASCSPGGQDERYF
CDR3 DNA: TGTGCCAGCTGTAGTCCGGGGGGCCAGGACGAGCGGTACTTC

J gene: TRBJ2-7
D gene: TRBD1
clone size: NA
V gene: TRBV2
CDR3 protein: CASSENRDRGFHEQYF
CDR3 DNA: TGTGCCAGCAGTGAAAATCGGGACAGGGGCTTCCACGAGCAGTACTTC

J gene: TRBJ2-3
D gene: TRBD2
clone size: NA
V gene: TRBV5-4
CDR3 protein: CASSLVGTTGRGTDTQYF
CDR3 DNA: TGTGCCAGCAGCTTGGTTGGGACTACGGGTAGGGGCACAGATACGCAGTATTTT

J gene: TRBJ2-4
D gene: TRBD1
clone size: NA
V gene: TRBV19
CDR3 protein: CASSNIQGAKNIQYF
CDR3 DNA: TGTGCCAGTAGTAATATACAGGGGGCCAAAAACATTCAGTACTTC

J gene: TRBJ2-3
D gene: TRBD2
clone size: NA
V gene: TRBV4-1
CDR3 protein: CASSQEGLGSTDTQYF
CDR3 DNA: TGCGCCAGCAGCCAAGAGGGACTAGGGAGCACAGATACGCAGTATTTT

J gene: TRBJ1-2
D gene: TRBD1
clone size: NA
V gene: TRBV5-1
CDR3 protein: CASSLLQGARYGYTF
CDR3 DNA: TGCGCCAGCAGCTTGCTACAGGGGGCGAGGTATGGCTACACCTTC

J gene: TRBJ2-5
D gene: NA
clone size: NA
V gene: TRBV7-9
CDR3 protein: CASVGRRQTQYF
CDR3 DNA: TGTGCCAGCGTGGGGCGCAGACAGACCCAGTACTTC

J gene: TRBJ2-7
D gene: TRBD2
clone size: NA
V gene: TRBV5-1
CDR3 protein: CASSFLAGEDYEQYF
CDR3 DNA: TGCGCCAGCAGCTTCCTAGCGGGGGAGGACTACGAGCAGTACTTC

J gene: TRBJ2-1
D gene: NA
clone size: NA
V gene: TRBV27
CDR3 protein: CASSLLGAEQFF
CDR3 DNA: TGTGCCAGCAGTTTATTAGGGGCCGAGCAGTTCTTC

J gene: TRBJ2-7
D gene: NA
clone size: NA
V gene: TRBV9
CDR3 protein: CASSAGGHPYEQYF
CDR3 DNA: TGTGCCAGCAGCGCAGGAGGTCATCCCTACGAGCAGTACTTC

J gene: TRBJ2-7
D gene: TRBD1
clone size: NA
V gene: TRBV7-8
CDR3 protein: CASSLGGQGTYEQYF
CDR3 DNA: TGTGCCAGCAGCTTAGGGGGACAGGGTACCTACGAGCAGTACTTC

J gene: TRBJ1-1
D gene: NA
clone size: NA
V gene: TRBV25-1
CDR3 protein: CASTTSGDTEAFF
CDR3 DNA: TGTGCCAGCACCACCTCGGGGGACACTGAAGCTTTCTTT

J gene: TRBJ2-5
D gene: NA
clone size: NA
V gene: TRBV2
CDR3 protein: CASRRETQYF
CDR3 DNA: TGTGCCAGCAGGAGAGAGACCCAGTACTTC

J gene: TRBJ2-1
D gene: TRBD2
clone size: NA
V gene: TRBV4-1
CDR3 protein: CASSPSGLAGYNEQFF
CDR3 DNA: TGTGCCAGCAGCCCGTCGGGACTAGCGGGGTACAATGAGCAGTTCTTC